This T cell receptor beta chain was retrieved from a study of T cell repertoires in cytomegalovirus infection. As for the study in general: Recently identified HLA-C-restricted CMV epitopes were used, and well-studied HLA-B-restricted CMV epitopes were used as well. The public TCR beta signatures pointed to both CMV infection and matching HLA type. Regarding the study as a whole: HLA-C-restricted CMV-specific TCR beta clonotypes were dominant in the ex vivo response.

CDR1 is LNHNV and CDR2 is YYDKDF in the germline V gene (reference sequence). The CDR3 totals 13 residues. V was clipped by 3 bases and J by 5 bases, with 10 bases between them. Concerning this clonotype itself: The antigen remains undetermined.

TCRdb ran MiXCR on the reads and lists one entry per CDR3 protein. This sample has roughly 800,000 distinct CDR3 sequences, with under 35% found just once. This chain links TRBV15 with TRBJ1-1; no firm D call. The sample consisted of cultured CD8+ T cells from PBMCs, taken from culture after CMV antigen stimulation. The receptor comes from a human donor in good health (CMV status not recorded). Some clones in this sample may be carry-over from other donors' samples. The CDR3 DNA sequence: TGTGCCACCAGCAGTTTACAGAGGACTGAAGCTTTCTTT. Amino acid sequence: CATSSLQRTEAFF.